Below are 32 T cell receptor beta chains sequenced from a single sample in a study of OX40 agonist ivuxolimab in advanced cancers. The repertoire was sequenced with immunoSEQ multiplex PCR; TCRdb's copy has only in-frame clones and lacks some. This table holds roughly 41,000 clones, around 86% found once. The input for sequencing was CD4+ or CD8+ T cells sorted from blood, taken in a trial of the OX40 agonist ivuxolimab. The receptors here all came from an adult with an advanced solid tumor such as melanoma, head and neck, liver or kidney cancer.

This chain's CDR3 is CASSPYPTSVYTQYF. CDR3 coding DNA: TGTGCCAGCAGCCCCTACCCCACGTCAGTATATACGCAGTATTTT. The V gene is TRBV4-2, the J gene TRBJ2-3, with D unresolved. Trimming removed 4 bases from V and 7 bases from J, with 18 bases in between. Germline assignment: CDR1 LGHNA and CDR2 YNFKEQ. The CDR3 runs 15 residues.

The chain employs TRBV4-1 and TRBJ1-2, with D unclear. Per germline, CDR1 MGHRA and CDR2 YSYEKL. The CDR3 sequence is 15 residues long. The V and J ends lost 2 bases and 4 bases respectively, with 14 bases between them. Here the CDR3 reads CASSQTQSPFYGYTF. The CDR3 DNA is TGCGCCAGCAGCCAAACACAGAGCCCCTTCTATGGCTACACCTTC.

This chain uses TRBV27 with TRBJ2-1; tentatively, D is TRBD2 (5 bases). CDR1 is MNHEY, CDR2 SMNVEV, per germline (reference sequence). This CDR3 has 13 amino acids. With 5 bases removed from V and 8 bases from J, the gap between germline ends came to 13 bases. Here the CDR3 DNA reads TGTGCCAGCAGTCAGCTCAGTAGCGATGAGCAGTTCTTC. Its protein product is CASSQLSSDEQFF.

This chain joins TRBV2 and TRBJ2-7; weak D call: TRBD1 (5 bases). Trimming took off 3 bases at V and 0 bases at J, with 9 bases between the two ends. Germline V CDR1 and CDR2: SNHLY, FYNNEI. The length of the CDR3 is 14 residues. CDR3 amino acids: CASSDRASSYEQYF. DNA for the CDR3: TGTGCCAGCAGTGACAGGGCCAGCTCCTACGAGCAGTACTTC.

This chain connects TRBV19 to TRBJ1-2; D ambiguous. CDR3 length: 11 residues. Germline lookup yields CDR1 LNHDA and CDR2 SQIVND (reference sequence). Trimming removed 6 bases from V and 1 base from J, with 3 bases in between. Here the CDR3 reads CASRDNYGYTF. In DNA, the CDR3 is TGTGCCAGTAGGGATAACTATGGCTACACCTTC.

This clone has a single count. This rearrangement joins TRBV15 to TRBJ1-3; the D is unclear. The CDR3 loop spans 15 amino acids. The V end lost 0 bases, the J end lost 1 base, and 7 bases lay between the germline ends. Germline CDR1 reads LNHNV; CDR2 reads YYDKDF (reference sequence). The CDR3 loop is CATSRDVASGNTIYF. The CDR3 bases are TGTGCCACCAGCAGAGATGTGGCATCTGGAAACACCATATATTTT.

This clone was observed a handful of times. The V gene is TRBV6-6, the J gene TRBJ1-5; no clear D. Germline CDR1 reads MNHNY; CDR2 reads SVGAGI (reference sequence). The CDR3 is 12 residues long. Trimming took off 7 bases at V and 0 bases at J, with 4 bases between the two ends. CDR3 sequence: CASTDSNQPQHF. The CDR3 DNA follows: TGTGCCAGCACGGATAGCAATCAGCCCCAGCATTTT.

DNA for the CDR3: TGTGCCAGCAGTTACACCACCTCAAACACTGAAGCTTTCTTT. Its translation: CASSYTTSNTEAFF. V and J are TRBV6-5 and TRBJ1-1; D uncertain. The CDR3 consists of 14 residues. The ends were cut back, 2 bases at V and 2 bases at J, with 9 bases in the middle. The germline gives CDR1 MNHEY, CDR2 SVGAGI.

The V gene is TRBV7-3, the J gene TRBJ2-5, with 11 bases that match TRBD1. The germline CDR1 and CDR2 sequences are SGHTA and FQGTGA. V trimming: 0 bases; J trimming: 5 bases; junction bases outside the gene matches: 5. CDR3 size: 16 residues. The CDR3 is CASSLTGQGARETQYF. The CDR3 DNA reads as TGTGCCAGCAGCTTAACCGGACAGGGGGCTCGGGAGACCCAGTACTTC. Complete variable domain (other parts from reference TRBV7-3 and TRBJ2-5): GAGVSQTPSNKVTEKGKYVELRCDPISGHTALYWYRQSLGQGPEFLIYFQGTGAADDSGLPNDRFFAVRPEGSVSTLKIQRTERGDSAVYLCASSLTGQGARETQYFGPGTRLLVL.

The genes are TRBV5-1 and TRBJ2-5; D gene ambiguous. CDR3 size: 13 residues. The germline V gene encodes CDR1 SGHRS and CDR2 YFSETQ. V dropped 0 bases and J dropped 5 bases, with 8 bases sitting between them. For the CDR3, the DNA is TGCGCCAGCAGCTTGGCATATGGGGAGACCCAGTACTTC. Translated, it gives CASSLAYGETQYF.

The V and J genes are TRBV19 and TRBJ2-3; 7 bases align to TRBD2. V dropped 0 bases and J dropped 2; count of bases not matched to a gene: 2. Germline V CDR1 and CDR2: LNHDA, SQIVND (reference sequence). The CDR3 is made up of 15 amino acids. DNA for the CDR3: TGTGCCAGTAGTATAGACGCGGGGGACACAGATACGCAGTATTTT. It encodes CASSIDAGDTDTQYF.

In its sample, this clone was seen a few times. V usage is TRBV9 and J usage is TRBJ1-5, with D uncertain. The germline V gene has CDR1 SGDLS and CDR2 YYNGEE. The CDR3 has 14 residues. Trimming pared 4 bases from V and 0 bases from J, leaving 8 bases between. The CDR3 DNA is TGTGCCAGCAGCATTCAGGATAGCAATCAGCCCCAGCATTTT. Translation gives CASSIQDSNQPQHF.

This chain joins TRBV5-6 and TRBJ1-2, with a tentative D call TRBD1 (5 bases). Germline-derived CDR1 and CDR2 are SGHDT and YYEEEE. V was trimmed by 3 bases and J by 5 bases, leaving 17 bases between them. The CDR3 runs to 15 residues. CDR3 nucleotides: TGTGCCAGCAGCTCGGGACCGCCATTCGGGTATGGCTACACCTTC. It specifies CASSSGPPFGYGYTF.

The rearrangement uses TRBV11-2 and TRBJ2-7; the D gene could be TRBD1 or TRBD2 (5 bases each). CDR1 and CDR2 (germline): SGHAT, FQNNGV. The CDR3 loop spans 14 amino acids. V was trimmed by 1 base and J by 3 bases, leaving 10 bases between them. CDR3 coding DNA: TGTGCCAGCAGCTTAGTTGCAGGGAGCTACGAGCAGTACTTC. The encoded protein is CASSLVAGSYEQYF. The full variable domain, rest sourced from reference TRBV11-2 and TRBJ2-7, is EAGVAQSPRYKIIEKRQSVAFWCNPISGHATLYWYQQILGQGPKLLIQFQNNGVVDDSQLPKDRFSAERLKGVDSTLKIQPAKLEDSAVYLCASSLVAGSYEQYFGPGTRLTVT.

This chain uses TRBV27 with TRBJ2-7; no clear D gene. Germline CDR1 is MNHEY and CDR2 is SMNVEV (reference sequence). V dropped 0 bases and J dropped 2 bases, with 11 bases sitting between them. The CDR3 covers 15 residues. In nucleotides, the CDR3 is TGTGCCAGCAGTTTATCCGGAGTGAGGCCCTACGAGCAGTACTTC. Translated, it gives CASSLSGVRPYEQYF.

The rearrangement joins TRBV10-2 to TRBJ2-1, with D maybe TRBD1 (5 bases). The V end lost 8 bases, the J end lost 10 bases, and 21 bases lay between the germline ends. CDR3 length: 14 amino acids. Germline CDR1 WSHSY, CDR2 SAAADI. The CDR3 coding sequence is TGCGCCAGCCTTATCCAGGGTGGTGTAAGAGAGCAGTTCTTC. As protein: CASLIQGGVREQFF.

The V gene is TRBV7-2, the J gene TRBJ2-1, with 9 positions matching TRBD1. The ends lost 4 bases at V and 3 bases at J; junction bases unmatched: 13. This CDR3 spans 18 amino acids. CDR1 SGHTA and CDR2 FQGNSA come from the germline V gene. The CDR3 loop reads CASSSQGAPQGLYNEQFF. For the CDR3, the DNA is TGTGCCAGCAGCTCACAGGGGGCCCCCCAGGGCCTCTACAATGAGCAGTTCTTC.

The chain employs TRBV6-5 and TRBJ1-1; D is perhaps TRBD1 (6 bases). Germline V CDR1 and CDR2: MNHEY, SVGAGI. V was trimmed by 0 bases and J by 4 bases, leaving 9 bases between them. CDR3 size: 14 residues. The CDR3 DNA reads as TGTGCCAGCAGTTACTCCACAGGGCGCACTGAAGCTTTCTTT. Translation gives CASSYSTGRTEAFF.

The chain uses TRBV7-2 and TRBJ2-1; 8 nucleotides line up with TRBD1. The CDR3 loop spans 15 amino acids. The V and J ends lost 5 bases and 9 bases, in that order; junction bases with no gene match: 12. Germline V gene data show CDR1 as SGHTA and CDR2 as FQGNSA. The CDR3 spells CASSTAGTGIIEQFF. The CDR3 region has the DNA TGTGCCAGCAGCACAGCCGGGACAGGTATTATTGAGCAGTTCTTC.

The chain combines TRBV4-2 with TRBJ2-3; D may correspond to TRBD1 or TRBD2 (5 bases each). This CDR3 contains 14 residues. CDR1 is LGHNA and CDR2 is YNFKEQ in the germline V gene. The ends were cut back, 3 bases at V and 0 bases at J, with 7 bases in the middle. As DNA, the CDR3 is TGTGCCAGCAGCCAGGGACCTAGCACAGATACGCAGTATTTT. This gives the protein CASSQGPSTDTQYF.

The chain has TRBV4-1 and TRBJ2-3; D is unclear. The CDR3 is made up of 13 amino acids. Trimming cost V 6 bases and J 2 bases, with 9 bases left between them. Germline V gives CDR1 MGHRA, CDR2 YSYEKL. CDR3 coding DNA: TGCGCCAGCAGTCCTGGTAACACAGATACGCAGTATTTT. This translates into CASSPGNTDTQYF.

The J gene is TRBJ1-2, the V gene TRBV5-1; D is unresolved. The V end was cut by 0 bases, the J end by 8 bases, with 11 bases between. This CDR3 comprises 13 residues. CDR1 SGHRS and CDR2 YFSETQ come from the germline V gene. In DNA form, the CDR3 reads TGCGCCAGCAGCTTGGAGTCCTTTCTCGGCTACACCTTC. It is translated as CASSLESFLGYTF.

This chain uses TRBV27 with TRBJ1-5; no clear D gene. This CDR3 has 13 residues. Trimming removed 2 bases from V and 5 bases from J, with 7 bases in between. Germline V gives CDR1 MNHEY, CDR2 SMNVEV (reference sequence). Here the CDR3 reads CASSLIGYQPQHF. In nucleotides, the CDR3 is TGTGCCAGCAGTTTAATCGGCTATCAGCCCCAGCATTTT.

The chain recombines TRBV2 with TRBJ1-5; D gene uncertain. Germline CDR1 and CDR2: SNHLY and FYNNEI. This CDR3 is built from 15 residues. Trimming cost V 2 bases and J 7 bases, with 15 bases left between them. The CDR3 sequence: CASSEWGDDEQPQHF. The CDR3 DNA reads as TGTGCCAGCAGTGAATGGGGAGACGACGAACAGCCCCAGCATTTT.

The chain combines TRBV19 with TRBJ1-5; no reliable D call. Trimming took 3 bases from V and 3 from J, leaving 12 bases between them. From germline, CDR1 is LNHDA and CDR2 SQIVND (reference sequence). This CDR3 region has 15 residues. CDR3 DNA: TGTGCCAGTAGTATCGGGGATGAGATCAATCAGCCCCAGCATTTT. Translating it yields CASSIGDEINQPQHF. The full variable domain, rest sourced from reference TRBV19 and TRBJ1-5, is DGGITQSPKYLFRKEGQNVTLSCEQNLNHDAMYWYRQDPGQGLRLIYYSQIVNDFQKGDIAEGYSVSREKKESFPLTVTSAQKNPTAFYLCASSIGDEINQPQHFGDGTRLSIL.

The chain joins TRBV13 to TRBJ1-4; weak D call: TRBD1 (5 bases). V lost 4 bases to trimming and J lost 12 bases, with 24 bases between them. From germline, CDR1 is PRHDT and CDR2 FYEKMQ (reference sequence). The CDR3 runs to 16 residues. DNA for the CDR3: TGTGCCAGCAGCTCGCGGGGGGGAGGTGCTTCCGAGGAACTGTTTTTT. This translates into CASSSRGGGASEELFF.

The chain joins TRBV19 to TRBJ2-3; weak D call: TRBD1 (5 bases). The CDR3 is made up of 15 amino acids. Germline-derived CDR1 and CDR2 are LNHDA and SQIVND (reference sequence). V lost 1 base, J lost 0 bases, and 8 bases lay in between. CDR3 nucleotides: TGTGCCAGTAGTATAGTACAGGCAAGCACAGATACGCAGTATTTT. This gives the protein CASSIVQASTDTQYF. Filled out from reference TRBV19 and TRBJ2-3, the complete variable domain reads DGGITQSPKYLFRKEGQNVTLSCEQNLNHDAMYWYRQDPGQGLRLIYYSQIVNDFQKGDIAEGYSVSREKKESFPLTVTSAQKNPTAFYLCASSIVQASTDTQYFGPGTRLTVL.

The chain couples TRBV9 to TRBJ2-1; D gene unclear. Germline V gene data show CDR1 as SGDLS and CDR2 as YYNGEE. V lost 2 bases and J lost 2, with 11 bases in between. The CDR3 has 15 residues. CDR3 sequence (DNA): TGTGCCAGCAGCGTGGAAGGGTACACCTACAATGAGCAGTTCTTC. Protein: CASSVEGYTYNEQFF.

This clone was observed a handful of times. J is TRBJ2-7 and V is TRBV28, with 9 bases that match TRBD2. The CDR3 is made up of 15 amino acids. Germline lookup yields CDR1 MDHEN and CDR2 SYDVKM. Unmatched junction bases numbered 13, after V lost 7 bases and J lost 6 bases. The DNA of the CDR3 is TGTGCCAGCACGGAGGCGGGGGGGGCCTATAGCGAGCAGTACTTC. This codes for CASTEAGGAYSEQYF.

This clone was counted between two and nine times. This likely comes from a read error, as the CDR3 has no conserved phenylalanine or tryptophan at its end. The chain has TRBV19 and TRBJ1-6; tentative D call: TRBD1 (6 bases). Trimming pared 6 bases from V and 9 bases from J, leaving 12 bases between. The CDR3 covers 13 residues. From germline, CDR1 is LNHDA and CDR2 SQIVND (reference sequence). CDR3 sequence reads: CASRGRGVSPLHL. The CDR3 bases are TGTGCCAGTAGGGGGAGGGGGGTTTCACCCCTCCACCTT.

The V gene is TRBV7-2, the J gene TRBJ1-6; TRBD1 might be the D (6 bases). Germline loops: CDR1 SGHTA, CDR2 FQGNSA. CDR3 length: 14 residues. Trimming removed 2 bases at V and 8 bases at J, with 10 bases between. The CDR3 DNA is TGTGCCAGCAGCTTATATGGGACACATTCACCCCTCCACTTT. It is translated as CASSLYGTHSPLHF.

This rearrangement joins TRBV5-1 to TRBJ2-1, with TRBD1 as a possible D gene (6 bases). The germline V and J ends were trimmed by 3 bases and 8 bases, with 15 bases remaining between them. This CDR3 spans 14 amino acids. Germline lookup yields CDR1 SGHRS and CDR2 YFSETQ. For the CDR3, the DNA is TGCGCCAGCAGCTCCCCAGGGGATGTGGATGAGCAGTTCTTC. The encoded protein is CASSSPGDVDEQFF.